One and the same sample provided the 24 T cell receptor beta chains below, sequenced in a study of shared clonotypes between healthy human individuals. Sequenced by immunoSEQ multiplex PCR; TCRdb stores in-frame clones only, minus some. The table lists over a million clones, approximately 96% of them singletons. Sequenced input: naive CD4+ T cells sorted from blood. Subset specified: CD45RA+ positively selected. The source is a man aged 25-45 years in good health.

The V gene is TRBV27, the J gene TRBJ2-1; 8 positions match TRBD2. Trimming cost V 4 bases and J 6 bases; bases outside gene matches: 5. The CDR3 loop spans 14 amino acids. Germline CDR1 is MNHEY and CDR2 is SMNVEV (reference sequence). DNA for the CDR3: TGTGCCAGCAGTTCTCGCGGGAGGAGCAATGAGCAGTTCTTC. The encoded protein is CASSSRGRSNEQFF.

The J gene is TRBJ2-3, the V gene TRBV19; 9 bases are a match to TRBD2. CDR3 length: 13 residues. Trimming at V came to 7 bases and at J to 1 base, leaving 0 bases not matched to a gene. Germline V CDR1 and CDR2: LNHDA, SQIVND (reference sequence). CDR3 coding DNA: TGTGCCAGTACTAGCGGGGGCACAGATACGCAGTATTTT. Translating it yields CASTSGGTDTQYF.

The rearrangement joins TRBV29-1 to TRBJ2-1; possibly TRBD2 for D (5 bases). Trimming removed 7 bases at V and 0 bases at J, with 16 bases between. CDR3 size: 15 residues. Germline V gene lookup returns CDR1 SQVTM and CDR2 ANQGSEA. CDR3 DNA: TGCAGCGCCGACCAAACGGGGAGCTCCTACAATGAGCAGTTCTTC. Residues: CSADQTGSSYNEQFF.

The J gene is TRBJ2-7, the V gene TRBV14; D gene uncertain. V lost 0 bases to trimming and J lost 9 bases, with 9 bases between them. Germline assignment: CDR1 SGHDN and CDR2 FVKESK. The CDR3 is made up of 12 amino acids. The CDR3, as DNA: TGTGCCAGCAGCCAAGATTTCACACTGCAGTACTTC. It is translated as CASSQDFTLQYF. The whole variable domain, filled in from reference TRBV14 and TRBJ2-7, reads EAGVTQFPSHSVIEKGQTVTLRCDPISGHDNLYWYRRVMGKEIKFLLHFVKESKQDESGMPNNRFLAERTGGTYSTLKVQPAELEDSGVYFCASSQDFTLQYFGPGTRLTVT.

The chain combines TRBV18 with TRBJ2-1; 9 bases align to TRBD2. The CDR3 is 16 amino acids. V lost 1 base to trimming and J lost 5 bases; unmatched junction nucleotides: 6. From germline, CDR1 is KGHSH and CDR2 LQKENI. The CDR3 bases are TGTGCCAGCTCACCACTAGCGGGAGCGACGCACAATGAGCAGTTCTTC. Amino acid sequence: CASSPLAGATHNEQFF.

The chain carries TRBV6-1 and TRBJ2-3, with D uncertain. The CDR3 spans 13 residues. V shed 3 bases and J shed 6 bases, with 10 bases lying between them. Germline lookup yields CDR1 MNHNS and CDR2 SASEGT. CDR3 protein: CASSEVGEDTQYF. CDR3 nucleotide sequence: TGTGCCAGCAGTGAGGTGGGTGAGGATACGCAGTATTTT.

The chain carries TRBV7-9 and TRBJ2-2; 7 bases match TRBD2. This CDR3 region has 16 residues. J was trimmed by 5 bases and V by 5 bases; bases with no gene match: 11. Germline CDR1 SEHNR, CDR2 FQNEAQ (reference sequence). Here the CDR3 DNA reads TGTGCCAGCAGCCCCCGACCGGGGGGAAGGACCGGGGAGCTGTTTTTT. It codes for CASSPRPGGRTGELFF. The complete variable domain, with remaining parts taken from reference TRBV7-9 and TRBJ2-2, reads DTGVSQNPRHKITKRGQNVTFRCDPISEHNRLYWYRQTLGQGPEFLTYFQNEAQLEKSRLLSDRFSAERPKGSFSTLEIQRTEQGDSAMYLCASSPRPGGRTGELFFGEGSRLTVL.

The V and J genes are TRBV18 and TRBJ2-7; perhaps TRBD2 as D (6 bases). Germline assignment: CDR1 KGHSH and CDR2 LQKENI. This CDR3 region has 15 residues. V dropped 2 bases and J dropped 6 bases, with 17 bases sitting between them. The DNA for the CDR3 is TGTGCCAGCTCACCATTTCCGGAGGGCTCCCTCGAGCAGTACTTC. Its translation: CASSPFPEGSLEQYF.

The CDR3 bases are TGTGCCAGCAGCTTAGCGCTCGAGACTAGGACGACGCAGTATTTT. It codes for CASSLALETRTTQYF. The V gene is TRBV7-9, the J gene TRBJ2-3; maybe TRBD2 (6 bases). This CDR3 spans 15 amino acids. Trimming cost V 0 bases and J 9 bases, with 16 bases left between them. Germline V gene lookup returns CDR1 SEHNR and CDR2 FQNEAQ (reference sequence).

The J gene is TRBJ2-1, the V gene TRBV11-2; D unresolved. CDR1 and CDR2 (germline): SGHAT, FQNNGV. The CDR3 is made up of 13 amino acids. V dropped 5 bases and J dropped 10 bases, with 15 bases sitting between them. The CDR3 nucleotides read TGTGCCAGCAGCCCAGCCCCGGAAGGGGAGCAGTTCTTC. Translation gives CASSPAPEGEQFF.

In nucleotides, the CDR3 is TGTGCCAGCAGCCCGGGACAGTACGAAGAGACCCAGTACTTC. This sequence encodes CASSPGQYEETQYF. The chain couples TRBV7-9 to TRBJ2-5; 7 bases map to TRBD1. The germline V gene encodes CDR1 SEHNR and CDR2 FQNEAQ (reference sequence). Losses at the gene ends were 5 bases for V and 3 bases for J; bases not matched to a gene: 6. The CDR3 covers 14 residues.

Points on this clone: Other DNA variants within this sample encode the same CDR3. The genes are TRBV7-2 and TRBJ2-7; D perhaps matches TRBD1 (6 bases). Trimming removed 4 bases from V and 0 bases from J, with 7 bases in between. Per the germline V gene, CDR1 is SGHTA and CDR2 is FQGNSA. The CDR3 has 13 residues. The DNA for the CDR3 is TGTGCCAGCAGCTGGACAGACTCCTACGAGCAGTACTTC. This translates into CASSWTDSYEQYF.

The chain employs TRBV25-1 and TRBJ1-2; 12 bases are shared with TRBD1. In germline, CDR1 is MGHDK, CDR2 SYGVNS. This CDR3 region has 15 residues. Trimming cost V 2 bases and J 8 bases; bases outside gene matches: 6. The CDR3 DNA follows: TGTGCCAGCAGTGAAAGGGGGACAGGGGGCTTCGGCTACACCTTC. This codes for CASSERGTGGFGYTF.

The gene calls are TRBV11-2 and TRBJ1-5; D is uncertain. The CDR3 is 16 amino acids. Germline V gene data show CDR1 as SGHAT and CDR2 as FQNNGV. V lost 2 bases to trimming and J lost 2 bases, with 13 bases between them. The CDR3 DNA reads as TGTGCCAGCAGCTTATACCCACGATCGCGCAATCAGCCCCAGCATTTT. Amino acids: CASSLYPRSRNQPQHF. The whole variable domain, filled in from reference TRBV11-2 and TRBJ1-5, reads EAGVAQSPRYKIIEKRQSVAFWCNPISGHATLYWYQQILGQGPKLLIQFQNNGVVDDSQLPKDRFSAERLKGVDSTLKIQPAKLEDSAVYLCASSLYPRSRNQPQHFGDGTRLSIL.

This chain joins TRBV29-1 and TRBJ1-2; possibly TRBD1 for D (6 bases). CDR3 length equals 17 residues. The V gene lost 0 bases and the J gene lost 8 bases, with 25 bases spanning the gap. The germline CDR1 and CDR2 sequences are SQVTM and ANQGSEA. As DNA, the CDR3 is TGCAGCGTTGAAGATTTGGCCGGACAACAGGGCTCGGACGGCTACACCTTC. It translates to CSVEDLAGQQGSDGYTF.

V gene TRBV19 combines with J gene TRBJ1-1; the match to TRBD1 covers 9 bases. Unmatched junction bases numbered 3, after V lost 4 bases and J lost 0 bases. The CDR3 loop spans 15 amino acids. Germline values: CDR1 LNHDA, CDR2 SQIVND (reference sequence). CDR3 DNA sequence: TGTGCCAGTAGTAGGGGGGACAGGGTGAACACTGAAGCTTTCTTT. Its protein is CASSRGDRVNTEAFF.

V gene TRBV11-2 combines with J gene TRBJ2-3, with D perhaps matching TRBD2 (6 bases). The CDR3 contains 16 residues. Trimming shortened V by 7 bases and J by 2 bases, and 19 bases separated the two germline ends. CDR1 and CDR2 (germline): SGHAT, FQNNGV. The CDR3 DNA reads TGTGCCAGCACCGCCACGGGGGTTCGTATCACAGATACGCAGTATTTT. It specifies CASTATGVRITDTQYF.

The chain uses TRBV18 and TRBJ2-1; 7 nucleotides match TRBD1. The CDR3 loop spans 15 amino acids. Per germline, CDR1 KGHSH and CDR2 LQKENI. V shed 3 bases, J shed 5 bases, and the junction held 7 bases outside the gene matches. The CDR3 coding sequence is TGTGCCAGCTCACCCAACAGGGGTGGGGACAATGAGCAGTTCTTC. Encoded protein: CASSPNRGGDNEQFF.

V usage is TRBV7-9 and J usage is TRBJ2-1; 11 bases line up with TRBD2. V lost 5 bases, J lost 4 bases, and 7 bases stayed unmatched. Germline V gene sequence: CDR1 SEHNR, CDR2 FQNEAQ (reference sequence). This CDR3 is built from 16 residues. The CDR3: CASSPPGLAEYNEQFF. DNA of the CDR3: TGTGCCAGCAGCCCGCCGGGACTAGCGGAGTACAATGAGCAGTTCTTC.

The chain couples TRBV7-9 to TRBJ2-7, with D hard to call. The CDR3 is 13 amino acids. CDR1 is SEHNR, CDR2 FQNEAQ, per germline (reference sequence). V was trimmed by 5 bases and J by 4 bases, leaving 12 bases between them. The DNA of the CDR3 is TGTGCCAGCAGCCCTGTATCATCATACGAGCAGTACTTC. Protein sequence: CASSPVSSYEQYF.

This chain joins TRBV13 and TRBJ1-4; D is undetermined. The CDR3 is 17 residues long. Germline values: CDR1 PRHDT, CDR2 FYEKMQ (reference sequence). The V and J ends lost 1 base and 0 bases respectively, with 12 bases between them. The CDR3 bases are TGTGCCAGCAGCTTAGTCAGGAGCGGGGCAACTAATGAAAAACTGTTTTTT. It yields the protein CASSLVRSGATNEKLFF.

This chain joins TRBV2 and TRBJ1-1; D ambiguous. CDR1 is SNHLY and CDR2 is FYNNEI in the germline V gene. The CDR3 loop spans 16 amino acids. The ends were cut back, 5 bases at V and 0 bases at J, with 16 bases in the middle. The CDR3 DNA follows: TGTGCCAGCAGTCTCCCACGGGATGGATTGAACACTGAAGCTTTCTTT. This gives the protein CASSLPRDGLNTEAFF.

This sequence joins TRBV27 and TRBJ2-5; 13 bases match TRBD2. Germline V gene data show CDR1 as MNHEY and CDR2 as SMNVEV (reference sequence). The CDR3 is 16 amino acids. V gave up 1 base and J gave up 2 bases; unmatched junction bases: 1. The CDR3 region has the DNA TGTGCCAGCAGTTTATTGGGACTAGCGGGACAAGAGACCCAGTACTTC. Amino acid sequence: CASSLLGLAGQETQYF.

V is TRBV7-3 and J is TRBJ2-7; unclear D gene. The CDR3 loop spans 14 amino acids. CDR1 and CDR2 (germline): SGHTA, FQGTGA. Between the trimmed V and J ends, which lost 1 base and 3 bases, there was a span of 10 bases. CDR3 nucleotides: TGTGCCAGCAGCTTAAGTGGTCGCGACTACGAGCAGTACTTC. Its protein is CASSLSGRDYEQYF.